This TCR beta chain derives from a study of blood T cell repertoires in COVID-19. Germline CDR1 reads MNHEY; CDR2 reads SMNVEV (reference sequence). The CDR3 sequence is 17 residues long. The V gene end was trimmed by 0 bases and the J gene end by 4 bases; junction bases not matched to a gene: 10. Original methodology: Counts of nucleated cells, estimated from reference gene primer amplification, were obtained. TCRdb keeps only in-frame clones here, not all; method: immunoSEQ multiplex PCR. Clonal size and the V and J genes are those of that table, whereas D and trimming came from the DNA. The table lists around 210,000 clones, 89% of them singletons, with roughly 8.8% in the top ten. Participants were aged about 18 to 100 years, lived in about two dozen US areas, and enrolled virtually. Cohort placement rested on clinical history that participants reported themselves. What the recovered Cohort 3 donors had was two negative PCRs, clearance, or symptom resolution.

The chain joins TRBV27 to TRBJ2-7; 9 bases are a match to TRBD1. The TCR comes from a woman aged 18-29 years who had recovered from COVID-19. The sequenced sample consisted of PBMCs or T cells enriched from blood (not recorded which). CDR3 protein: CASSLSFYRGREYEQYF. The CDR3 bases are TGTGCCAGCAGTTTATCCTTTTACAGGGGGCGCGAATACGAGCAGTACTTC.